This is a list of T cell receptor beta chains from one sample in a study of blood T cell repertoires in COVID-19. Here immunoSEQ multiplex PCR was the method, and the copy in TCRdb shows in-frame clones only, minus some. The data contain more than 90,000 clones, 85% of them singletons. Sequencing was carried out using peripheral blood. Source of these receptors: a woman in her 70s with active or convalescent COVID-19. Each CDR3 is given with its conserved first and last residue. A D gene is named only where the DNA matches it firmly. A row's size may be missing; if present it is once, few, many or a size class.

J	V	size	D	CDR3	DNA
TRBJ2-5	TRBV4-1	NA	NA	CASSFRGRETQYF	TGCGCCAGCAGCTTCAGGGGTCGGGAGACCCAGTACTTC
TRBJ2-5	TRBV10-3	NA	TRBD2	CAIKTGAGGGKQETQYF	TGTGCCATCAAGACGGGAGCGGGGGGCGGGAAACAAGAGACCCAGTACTTC
TRBJ2-7	TRBV5-1	NA	TRBD2	CASSLEGSGRSEQYF	TGCGCCAGCAGCTTGGAAGGTAGCGGGAGGAGCGAGCAGTACTTC
TRBJ2-1	TRBV7-9	few	TRBD2	CASSLAPLAGGLEQFF	TGTGCCAGCAGCTTAGCGCCGTTAGCGGGGGGGCTTGAGCAGTTCTTC
TRBJ2-2	TRBV7-2	NA	NA	CASSLSGGWAAGELFF	TGTGCCAGCAGCTTATCGGGCGGGTGGGCGGCCGGGGAGCTGTTTTTT
TRBJ1-6	TRBV6-2/TRBV6-3	NA	TRBD1	CASSYREPDRGFSPLHF	TGTGCCAGCAGTTACCGAGAACCAGACAGGGGGTTTTCACCCCTCCACTTT
TRBJ2-7	TRBV20-1	NA	NA	CSASVTANSYEQYF	TGCAGTGCTAGTGTGACAGCCAACTCCTACGAGCAGTACTTC
TRBJ2-3	TRBV5-6	NA	TRBD1	CASSQIGQGGTDTQYF	TGTGCCAGCAGTCAAATTGGACAGGGAGGCACAGATACGCAGTATTTT
TRBJ1-6	TRBV28	NA	NA	CASRGGRAGWSPLHF	TGTGCCAGCAGGGGGGGGAGGGCCGGCTGGTCACCCCTCCACTTT
TRBJ2-7	TRBV27	NA	NA	CASRTGEYEQYF	TGTGCCAGCAGGACTGGGGAGTACGAGCAGTACTTC
TRBJ2-6	TRBV28	once	NA	CASSLVGDGANVLTF	TGTGCCAGCAGTTTGGTCGGGGATGGGGCCAACGTCCTGACTTTC
TRBJ2-1	TRBV7-2	few	TRBD2	CASSYPGLAGAFYNEQFF	TGTGCCAGCAGCTACCCCGGACTAGCGGGAGCGTTCTACAATGAGCAGTTCTTC
TRBJ1-6	TRBV11-2	once	TRBD1	CASSSGTANSPLHF	TGTGCCAGCAGCTCAGGGACAGCTAATTCACCCCTCCACTTT
TRBJ2-3	TRBV10-3	NA	TRBD1	CAITSGQGSGSTDTQYF	TGTGCCATCACTTCGGGACAGGGCTCGGGGAGCACAGATACGCAGTATTTT
TRBJ1-1	TRBV28	NA	TRBD1	CASSLTPNRGYEAFF	TGTGCCAGCAGTCTCACTCCAAACAGGGGATATGAAGCCTTCTTT
TRBJ1-3	TRBV6-1	NA	NA	CASSEGTTYSGNTIYF	TGTGCCAGCAGTGAAGGTACCACCTACTCTGGAAACACCATATATTTT
TRBJ2-1	TRBV7-2	NA	TRBD2	CASSSGGATYNEQFF	TGTGCCAGCAGCTCCGGGGGGGCGACTTACAATGAGCAGTTCTTC
TRBJ1-5	TRBV19	NA	NA	CASSILTSLSAGQPQHF	TGTGCCAGTAGTATATTGACCAGCTTATCGGCGGGGCAGCCCCAGCATTTT
TRBJ1-1	TRBV7-2	NA	NA	CASSLPNFGEAFF	TGTGCCAGCAGCTTACCTAACTTTGGTGAAGCTTTCTTT
TRBJ1-3	TRBV14	NA	NA	CASSQAWTAGNTIYF	TGTGCCAGCAGCCAAGCGTGGACAGCTGGAAACACCATATATTTT
TRBJ2-2	TRBV5-5	NA	TRBD2	CASSFDTSGNTGELFF	TGTGCCAGCAGCTTCGATACTAGCGGGAACACCGGGGAGCTGTTTTTT
TRBJ1-4	TRBV18	NA	TRBD1	CASSPDRGDEKLFF	TGTGCCAGCTCACCGGACAGGGGCGATGAAAAACTGTTTTTT
TRBJ1-5	TRBV27	NA	TRBD1	CASSTLSTGGHQPQHF	TGTGCCAGCAGTACCCTTTCGACAGGGGGCCATCAGCCCCAGCATTTT
TRBJ2-7	TRBV7-9	NA	TRBD2	CASSKTSGRLRDEQYF	TGTGCCAGCAGCAAGACTAGCGGGAGGCTCAGGGACGAGCAGTACTTC
TRBJ1-5	TRBV24-1	NA	TRBD1	CATSAGQGANQPQHF	TGTGCCACCAGTGCGGGACAGGGGGCTAACCAGCCCCAGCATTTT
TRBJ2-1	TRBV5-1	once	NA	CASSFRAGVAYNEQFF	TGCGCCAGCAGCTTCCGAGCAGGGGTCGCCTACAATGAGCAGTTCTTC
TRBJ1-5	TRBV7-2	NA	NA	CASSSRVGNQPQHF	TGTGCCAGCAGCTCCCGGGTAGGCAATCAGCCCCAGCATTTT
TRBJ1-1	TRBV5-1	NA	NA	CASSFSWDKNTEAFF	TGCGCCAGCAGCTTCTCTTGGGACAAAAACACTGAAGCTTTCTTT
TRBJ2-5	TRBV7-9	NA	TRBD1	CASSLAPTGIETQYF	TGTGCCAGCAGCTTAGCCCCGACAGGGATTGAGACCCAGTACTTC
TRBJ1-1	TRBV6-1	NA	TRBD1	CASSEETGSEAFF	TGTGCCAGCAGTGAAGAGACAGGGTCTGAAGCTTTCTTT
TRBJ2-3	TRBV24-1	NA	NA	CATNPGGTDTQYF	TGTGCCACCAATCCAGGGGGGACAGATACGCAGTATTTT
TRBJ1-4	TRBV5-1	NA	NA	CASSRGGQGGNEKLFF	TGCGCCAGCAGCCGTGGGGGCCAAGGGGGTAATGAAAAACTGTTTTTT
TRBJ1-2	TRBV12-3/TRBV12-4	NA	TRBD1	CASSKTGGGYTF	TGTGCCAGCAGCAAAACAGGGGGCGGCTACACCTTC
TRBJ2-1	TRBV10-3	once	TRBD1	CATLGQGGNEQFF	TGTGCCACCTTGGGACAGGGGGGCAATGAGCAGTTCTTC
TRBJ2-7	TRBV5-5	NA	NA	CASSLAATNAYEQYF	TGTGCCAGCAGCTTGGCTGCGACTAATGCCTACGAGCAGTACTTC
TRBJ2-3	TRBV7-3	NA	NA	CASSLMGGVTDTQYF	TGTGCCAGCAGCTTAATGGGAGGAGTCACAGATACGCAGTATTTT
TRBJ2-3	TRBV4-2	NA	NA	CASSRGGTDTQYF	TGTGCCAGCAGCCGGGGGGGCACAGATACGCAGTATTTT
TRBJ1-2	TRBV24-1	NA	NA	CATSDPSEGVNGYTF	TGTGCCACCAGTGATCCCTCGGAAGGGGTAAATGGCTACACCTTC
TRBJ1-2	TRBV28	NA	NA	CASSPQGRGARNYGYTF	TGTGCCAGCAGTCCTCAGGGAAGAGGAGCGAGAAACTATGGCTACACCTTC
TRBJ2-7	TRBV9	few	NA	CASSRISAGTYEQYF	TGTGCCAGCAGCCGTATATCGGCAGGGACCTACGAGCAGTACTTC
TRBJ1-2	TRBV5-1	NA	NA	CASTMGLNYGYTF	TGCGCCAGCACAATGGGGCTGAACTATGGCTACACCTTC
TRBJ1-2	TRBV7-2	few	TRBD1	CASSLDRGRVNGYTF	TGTGCCAGCAGCCTGGACAGGGGGCGGGTGAATGGCTACACCTTC
TRBJ2-7	TRBV5-5	NA	TRBD1	CASSPQGDYEQYF	TGTGCCAGCAGCCCACAGGGGGACTACGAGCAGTACTTC
TRBJ1-2	TRBV5-6	NA	TRBD1	CASSFGQGTNYGYTF	TGTGCCAGCAGCTTCGGACAGGGGACTAACTATGGCTACACCTTC
TRBJ2-7	TRBV27	NA	NA	CASSNRFGEQYF	TGTGCCAGCAGCAACAGGTTTGGGGAGCAGTACTTC
TRBJ1-2	TRBV19	NA	NA	CASTFKQGSGYTF	TGTGCCAGTACCTTCAAACAGGGATCTGGCTACACCTTC
TRBJ2-7	TRBV19	NA	TRBD1	CASSRRQGGPYEQYF	TGTGCCAGTAGTAGACGACAGGGTGGTCCCTACGAGCAGTACTTC
TRBJ2-1	TRBV27	NA	TRBD2	CASSQGSSASGLFF	TGTGCCAGCAGCCAAGGATCGTCGGCTAGCGGGCTGTTCTTC
TRBJ2-7	TRBV23-1	NA	TRBD1	CASSHPGTGEYEQYF	TGCGCCAGCAGTCATCCCGGGACAGGGGAGTACGAGCAGTACTTC
TRBJ2-1	TRBV7-2	NA	TRBD2	CASSTPGLAGVHEQFF	TGTGCCAGCAGCACCCCGGGACTAGCGGGGGTCCATGAGCAGTTCTTC
TRBJ1-5	TRBV7-2	NA	TRBD1	CASSLGGQYQPQHF	TGTGCCAGCAGCTTAGGGGGACAGTATCAGCCCCAGCATTTT